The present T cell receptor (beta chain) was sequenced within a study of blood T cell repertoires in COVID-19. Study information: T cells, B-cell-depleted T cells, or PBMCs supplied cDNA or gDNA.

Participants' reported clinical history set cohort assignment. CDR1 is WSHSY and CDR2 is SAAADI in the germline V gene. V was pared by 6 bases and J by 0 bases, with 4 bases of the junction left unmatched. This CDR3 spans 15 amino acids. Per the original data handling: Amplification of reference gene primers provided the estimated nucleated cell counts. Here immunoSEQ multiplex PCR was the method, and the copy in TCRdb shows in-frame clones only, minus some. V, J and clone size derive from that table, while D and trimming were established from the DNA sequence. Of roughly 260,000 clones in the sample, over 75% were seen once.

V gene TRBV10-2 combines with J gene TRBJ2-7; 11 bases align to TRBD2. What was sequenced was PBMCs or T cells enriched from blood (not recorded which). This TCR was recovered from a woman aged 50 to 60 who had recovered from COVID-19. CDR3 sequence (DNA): TGCGCCAGCAGGGGACTAGCGGAGTACTCCTACGAGCAGTACTTC. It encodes CASRGLAEYSYEQYF.